This T cell receptor beta chain emerged from a study of T cells in Graves' hyperthyroidism and ophthalmopathy. Overall study findings and caveats: Through a model of 13 V-J features, ophthalmopathy was separated from stable hyperthyroidism.

Inclusion characteristics of ophthalmopathy patients comprised a Clinical Activity Score of at least 3, a NOSPECS grade of at least 4, and duration under 3 months. Exclusion of patients followed from uncontrolled infection, other autoimmune disease, pregnancy or lactation. Germline assignment: CDR1 ENHRY and CDR2 SYGVKD. The CDR3 extends over 19 amino acids. V lost 3 bases to trimming and J lost 0 bases, with 18 bases between them. Regarding this clonotype: The antigen remains undetermined.

There were TCR beta CDR3 regions amplified from RNA transcripts. HTBI primers were used for first-round RT-PCR of the TCR CDR3. From the multiplex PCR reads, TCRdb called clonotypes with MiXCR, one entry per CDR3 protein. The profile shows around 530,000 distinct CDR3 sequences, roughly a sixth of them singletons. The clonotype originates from a woman under 30 with Graves' ophthalmopathy. The V and J genes are TRBV10-3 and TRBJ2-6; TRBD1 might be the D (6 bases). Sample: blood. The CDR3 nucleotides read TGTGCCATCAGTGAAGAGGGACAACCCGACCACTCTGGGGCCAACGTCCTGACTTTC. Amino acids: CAISEEGQPDHSGANVLTF.